The clone carrying this TCR beta chain has a single count. Its antigen is undetermined. V was pared by 3 bases and J by 8 bases, with 9 bases between. Germline values: CDR1 SGHNT, CDR2 YYREEE (reference sequence). CDR3 size: 13 residues. The entry originates in a study of cytomegalovirus exposure and HLA in healthy donors. Study results and caveats: A later analysis reportedly identified an Asian-associated ancestry cluster as carrying fewer N-insertions than the 666-donor mean.

This PCR relied on a set of 60 Vbeta primers and 13 Jbeta primers. The method was immunoSEQ multiplex PCR; TCRdb's version includes in-frame clones alone and lacks a portion of them. The sample includes about 150,000 clones, about 71% seen only once; the top ten take under 2.5%. The chain couples TRBV5-4 to TRBJ1-6; D call uncertain. Sequenced input: PBMCs. The TCR comes from a woman aged 55-70 years in good health and CMV-seropositive. This CDR3 reads CASSSYEDSPLHF. CDR3 nucleotide sequence: TGTGCCAGCAGCTCCTACGAGGATTCACCCCTCCACTTT.